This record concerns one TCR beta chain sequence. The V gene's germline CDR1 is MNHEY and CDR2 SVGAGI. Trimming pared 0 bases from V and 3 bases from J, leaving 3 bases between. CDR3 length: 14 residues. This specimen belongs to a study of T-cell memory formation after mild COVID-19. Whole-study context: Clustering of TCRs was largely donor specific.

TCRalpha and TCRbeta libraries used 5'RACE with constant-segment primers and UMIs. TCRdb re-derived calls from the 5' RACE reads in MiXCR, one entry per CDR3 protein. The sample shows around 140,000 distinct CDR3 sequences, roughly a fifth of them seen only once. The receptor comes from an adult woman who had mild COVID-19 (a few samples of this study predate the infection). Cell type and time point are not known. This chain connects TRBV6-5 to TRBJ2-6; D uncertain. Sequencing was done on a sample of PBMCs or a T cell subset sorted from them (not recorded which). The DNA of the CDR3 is TGTGCCAGCAGTTACTCGATTGGGGCCAACGTCCTGACTTTC. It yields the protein CASSYSIGANVLTF.